The 16 T cell receptor beta chains in this list originate from one sample, sequenced in a study of blood T cell repertoires in COVID-19. Here immunoSEQ multiplex PCR was the method, and the copy in TCRdb shows in-frame clones only, minus some. This sample has roughly 380,000 clones, with approximately 89% found just once. Sample: peripheral blood. These receptors were collected from a woman aged 60-75 years with COVID-19, enrolled during active disease.

The rearrangement uses TRBV4-2 and TRBJ1-5, with D unclear. Trimming pared 4 bases from V and 10 bases from J, leaving 11 bases between. This CDR3 region has 12 residues. Germline V gene lookup returns CDR1 LGHNA and CDR2 YNFKEQ. CDR3: CASSPGEGPQHF. CDR3 sequence (DNA): TGTGCCAGCAGCCCAGGCGAGGGTCCCCAGCATTTT.

CDR3 coding DNA: TGTGCCAGCAGTTTACGACAGTCTGGAAACACCATATATTTT. It specifies CASSLRQSGNTIYF. This sequence joins TRBV27 and TRBJ1-3, with D maybe TRBD1 (5 bases). V was shortened by 2 bases and J by 1 base, with 6 bases between the two germline ends. CDR1 and CDR2 (germline): MNHEY, SMNVEV (reference sequence). The CDR3 length is 14 residues.

This chain joins TRBV28 and TRBJ1-3; D unclear. CDR1 and CDR2 (germline): MDHEN, SYDVKM. The CDR3 sequence is 14 residues long. Trimming stripped 2 bases from V and 7 bases from J, with 12 bases between. Here the CDR3 reads CASSLGPLGNTIYF. The CDR3 DNA sequence: TGTGCCAGCAGTTTAGGGCCACTCGGCAACACCATATATTTT.

The chain joins TRBV7-3 to TRBJ2-2, with D possibly matching TRBD1 (5 bases). The germline V gene has CDR1 SGHTA and CDR2 FQGTGA. CDR3 length: 16 residues. V lost 1 base, J lost 4 bases, and 13 bases lay in between. The CDR3 region is CASSLISGPATGELFF. CDR3 DNA sequence: TGTGCCAGCAGCTTAATTTCAGGGCCCGCCACCGGGGAGCTGTTTTTT.

The chain has TRBV7-3 and TRBJ2-1; TRBD1 agrees at 8 bases. Germline V gene sequence: CDR1 SGHTA, CDR2 FQGTGA. The CDR3 length is 14 residues. Trimming took 2 bases from V and 6 from J; bases not matched to a gene: 3. The CDR3 reads CASSLRTGSNEQFF. Here the CDR3 DNA reads TGTGCCAGCAGCTTACGGACAGGGAGCAATGAGCAGTTCTTC.

The sample holds a few counts of this clone. This chain uses TRBV2 with TRBJ1-2; the D is unclear. In germline, CDR1 is SNHLY, CDR2 FYNNEI. CDR3 size: 12 residues. Trimming removed 2 bases at V and 4 bases at J, with 5 bases between. The CDR3 reads CASSERGYGYTF. For the CDR3, the DNA is TGTGCCAGCAGTGAACGGGGCTATGGCTACACCTTC. Full variable domain (rest looked up from reference TRBV2 and TRBJ1-2): EPEVTQTPSHQVTQMGQEVILRCVPISNHLYFYWYRQILGQKVEFLVSFYNNEISEKSEIFDDQFSVERPDGSNFTLKIRSTKLEDSAMYFCASSERGYGYTFGSGTRLTVV.

As DNA, the CDR3 is TGTGCCAGCAGCTTGACAGGGTTTAGTGGCTACACCTTC. Amino acid sequence: CASSLTGFSGYTF. V and J are TRBV11-2 and TRBJ1-2; 7 bases line up with TRBD1. Germline V gene sequence: CDR1 SGHAT, CDR2 FQNNGV. Trimming took 3 bases from V and 7 from J; bases not matched to a gene: 5. The CDR3 sequence is 13 residues long.

The V and J genes are TRBV5-4 and TRBJ1-3, with D possibly matching TRBD1 (5 bases). Germline V gene data show CDR1 as SGHNT and CDR2 as YYREEE (reference sequence). Trimming removed 0 bases from V and 4 bases from J, with 8 bases in between. This CDR3 has 14 amino acids. CDR3 in DNA: TGTGCCAGCAGCTTGGCAGGGCGGGGAAACACCATATATTTT. This codes for CASSLAGRGNTIYF.

The gene calls are TRBV5-5 and TRBJ1-4; no reliable D call. The germline V gene has CDR1 SGHKS and CDR2 YYEKEE (reference sequence). The CDR3 spans 15 residues. Between the trimmed V and J ends, which lost 3 bases and 5 bases, there was a span of 14 bases. The CDR3 sequence is CASSSFRGSNEKLFF. CDR3 DNA sequence: TGTGCCAGCAGCTCGTTCCGGGGTTCAAATGAAAAACTGTTTTTT. Combining the CDR3 with reference TRBV5-5 and TRBJ1-4 gives the whole variable domain DAGVTQSPTHLIKTRGQQVTLRCSPISGHKSVSWYQQVLGQGPQFIFQYYEKEERGRGNFPDRFSARQFPNYSSELNVNALLLGDSALYLCASSSFRGSNEKLFFGSGTQLSVL.

V and J are TRBV5-1 and TRBJ1-1, with TRBD1 matching 7 bases. CDR1 is SGHRS and CDR2 is YFSETQ in the germline V gene. Trimming took 7 bases from V and 0 from J; bases not matched to a gene: 3. CDR3 size: 13 residues. The CDR3 spells CASGDSLNTEAFF. Written as DNA, the CDR3 is TGCGCCAGCGGGGACAGCTTGAACACTGAAGCTTTCTTT.

The chain couples TRBV3-1 (or the pseudogene TRBV3-2) to TRBJ1-6; TRBD1 agrees at 8 bases. Germline assignment: CDR1 LGHDT and CDR2 YNNKEL (reference sequence). The length of the CDR3 is 15 residues. V shed 3 bases and J 7 bases; nucleotides not matched to a gene: 5. The CDR3 nucleotides are TGTGCCAGCAGCCAGGACAGGGTACGGAATTCACCCCTCCACTTT. This encodes CASSQDRVRNSPLHF.

The chain uses TRBV4-1 and TRBJ1-2; D might be TRBD1 (5 bases). The germline V gene has CDR1 MGHRA and CDR2 YSYEKL. Trimming left V 3 bases short and J 5 bases short, with 25 bases between. The CDR3 runs 18 residues. The DNA of the CDR3 is TGCGCCAGCAGCCAGATGACGGGGGGGGAGGCCGGGAGGTATGGCTACACCTTC. It codes for CASSQMTGGEAGRYGYTF.

This chain uses TRBV19 with TRBJ1-1; D might be TRBD1 (5 bases). V was clipped by 3 bases and J by 6 bases, with 17 bases between them. Germline CDR1 LNHDA, CDR2 SQIVND (reference sequence). This CDR3 is built from 15 residues. CDR3 region: CASSISRAPSPEAFF. DNA for the CDR3: TGTGCCAGTAGTATTAGCAGGGCCCCTTCTCCTGAAGCTTTCTTT. The whole variable domain, remainder taken from reference TRBV19 and TRBJ1-1, is DGGITQSPKYLFRKEGQNVTLSCEQNLNHDAMYWYRQDPGQGLRLIYYSQIVNDFQKGDIAEGYSVSREKKESFPLTVTSAQKNPTAFYLCASSISRAPSPEAFFGQGTRLTVV.

The chain has TRBV18 and TRBJ1-1; unclear D gene. The CDR3 runs to 11 residues. Per the germline V gene, CDR1 is KGHSH and CDR2 is LQKENI. V was pared by 2 bases and J by 8 bases, with 6 bases between. Written as DNA, the CDR3 is TGTGCCAGCTCACCAAGCCGGGAAGCTTTCTTT. It codes for CASSPSREAFF.

The chain carries TRBV23-1 and TRBJ1-1; 7 bases map to TRBD1. TRBV23-1 is an open reading frame whose function is uncertain. CDR3 length: 15 amino acids. Trimming took 1 base from V and 3 from J; bases not matched to a gene: 5. The CDR3 sequence: CASSQLCTGDTEAFF. Written as DNA, the CDR3 is TGCGCCAGCAGTCAATTATGTACAGGGGACACTGAAGCTTTCTTT.

CDR3 loop: CASSNRGSGTEAFF. The CDR3 DNA sequence: TGTGCCAGCAGTAATAGGGGGTCGGGCACTGAAGCTTTCTTT. This rearrangement joins TRBV6-2 or TRBV6-3 to TRBJ1-1, with D possibly being TRBD1 (6 bases). Looked up from germline, CDR1 is MNHEY and CDR2 is SVGEGT. The CDR3 is 14 amino acids. The V and J ends lost 5 bases and 4 bases respectively, with 14 bases between them.